Each of the 24 T cell receptor beta chains below was sequenced from the same sample in a study of CD8 T cell repertoires and HIV-1 epitope variants. Only in-frame clones appear in the TCRdb table, and some are missing; sequencing was by immunoSEQ multiplex PCR. The data hold 90,000 or so clones, with roughly 77% observed a single time. The sequenced sample was uncultured baseline CD8+ T cells from peripheral blood mononuclear cells (PBMCs). The origin of the receptors is a male donor with HIV.

V is TRBV27 and J is TRBJ2-1; tentatively, D is TRBD2 (5 bases). Germline CDR1 MNHEY, CDR2 SMNVEV (reference sequence). Trimming cost V 4 bases and J 4 bases, with 11 bases left between them. This CDR3 contains 14 residues. The CDR3 DNA follows: TGTGCCAGCAGTTCGGGAAGGCATTACAATGAGCAGTTCTTC. Its translation: CASSSGRHYNEQFF.

This rearrangement joins TRBV9 to TRBJ2-3; TRBD2 is a possible D gene (7 bases). Germline V gene data show CDR1 as SGDLS and CDR2 as YYNGEE. This CDR3 comprises 15 residues. V lost 4 bases and J lost 2, with 14 bases in between. The CDR3, as DNA: TGTGCCAGCAGCCTAGGCGGGGGCTTCACAGATACGCAGTATTTT. Encoded protein: CASSLGGGFTDTQYF. Variable domain in full (rest from reference TRBV9 and TRBJ2-3): DSGVTQTPKHLITATGQRVTLRCSPRSGDLSVYWYQQSLDQGLQFLIQYYNGEERAKGNILERFSAQQFPDLHSELNLSSLELGDSALYFCASSLGGGFTDTQYFGPGTRLTVL.

The sample holds a few counts of this clone. The genes are TRBV9 and TRBJ2-3, with 13 bases aligning to TRBD2. This CDR3 is built from 17 residues. Trimming removed 0 bases from V and 5 bases from J; junction bases left unmatched: 6. Germline V gene sequence: CDR1 SGDLS, CDR2 YYNGEE. This CDR3 is CASSVGGLAGVGDTQYF. The CDR3 nucleotides are TGTGCCAGCAGCGTAGGTGGACTAGCGGGGGTGGGAGATACGCAGTATTTT.

The chain combines TRBV2 with TRBJ2-2; perhaps D is TRBD1 or TRBD2 (5 bases each). The CDR3 loop spans 13 amino acids. From germline, CDR1 is SNHLY and CDR2 FYNNEI. V lost 11 bases and J lost 7, with 17 bases in between. The CDR3 DNA reads as TGTGCCGGGAGCCCTATCAGGGTCGGGGAGCTGTTTTTT. This gives the protein CAGSPIRVGELFF.

This clone was seen once. The CDR3 DNA reads as TGCGCCAGCAGCTACGACGGGAAGACCTACGAGCAGTACTTC. Protein product: CASSYDGKTYEQYF. The chain uses TRBV5-1 and TRBJ2-7, with D possibly matching TRBD2 (5 bases). There are 14 residues in the CDR3. CDR1 is SGHRS and CDR2 is YFSETQ in the germline V gene. Trimming stripped 3 bases from V and 2 bases from J, with 12 bases between.

This clone was seen ten or more times. This chain links TRBV4-3 with TRBJ1-2, with a tentative D call TRBD1 (5 bases). The germline gives CDR1 LGHNA, CDR2 YSLEER. This CDR3 is 12 amino acids long. Trimming took 0 bases from V and 14 from J, leaving 13 bases between them. For the CDR3, the DNA is TGCGCCAGCAGCCAAGATGAGGGACGTCGGACCTTC. It specifies CASSQDEGRRTF.

This clone occurred once. DNA of the CDR3: TGTGCCAGTCACCCGGGGCGGGAGACCCAGTACTTC. Protein product: CASHPGRETQYF. The gene calls are TRBV6-1 and TRBJ2-5, with D possibly called TRBD1 or TRBD2 (5 bases each). The CDR3 totals 12 residues. Trimming took off 9 bases at V and 5 bases at J, with 13 bases between the two ends. Germline CDR1 MNHNS, CDR2 SASEGT.

Concerning this clone itself: One junction end does not reproduce the germline sequence, and a read error may be involved. The chain couples TRBV18 to TRBJ2-5; D uncertain. The CDR3 contains 15 residues. Germline-derived CDR1 and CDR2 are KGHSH and LQKENI. The CDR3 loop is CASSPINDKQGTQYF. In DNA, the CDR3 is TGTGCCAGCTCACCTATAAACGACAAACAAGGGACCCAGTACTTC.

The rearrangement joins TRBV10-1 to TRBJ2-3; tentative D call: TRBD2 (5 bases). Germline CDR1 reads WNHNN; CDR2 reads SYGVQD (reference sequence). This CDR3 is built from 13 residues. Trimming shortened V by 2 bases and J by 7 bases, and 10 bases separated the two germline ends. CDR3 in amino acids: CASSENEGYTQYF. CDR3 nucleotide sequence: TGCGCCAGCAGTGAGAACGAGGGATATACGCAGTATTTT.

The chain is built from TRBV6-1 and TRBJ2-1; possibly TRBD1 or TRBD2 for D (6 bases each). This CDR3 comprises 15 residues. Germline loops: CDR1 MNHNS, CDR2 SASEGT. Trimming cost V 4 bases and J 12 bases, with 22 bases left between them. CDR3 nucleotide sequence: TGTGCCAGCAGTGGGCGGGACACCGGGCAGTGGGGGCAGTTCTTC. Its protein is CASSGRDTGQWGQFF.

The chain carries TRBV5-6 and TRBJ2-5; D ambiguous. The CDR3 runs 11 residues. V gave up 4 bases and J gave up 7 bases, with 8 bases separating them. Germline CDR1 SGHDT, CDR2 YYEEEE. Here the CDR3 reads CASSVSGTQYF. CDR3 nucleotides: TGTGCCAGCAGCGTTTCGGGGACCCAGTACTTC.

The V and J genes are TRBV2 and TRBJ1-5, with TRBD1 identical over 7 bases. The germline CDR1 and CDR2 sequences are SNHLY and FYNNEI. V shed 3 bases and J 2 bases; nucleotides not matched to a gene: 7. This CDR3 is built from 16 residues. As DNA, the CDR3 is TGTGCCAGCAGTGACGGAGGGGGCGTCGGCAATCAGCCCCAGCATTTT. This encodes CASSDGGGVGNQPQHF.

This clone was detected only once. The rearrangement links TRBV7-6 to TRBJ2-1; D is uncertain. Germline V CDR1 and CDR2: SGHVS, FNYEAQ. CDR3 size: 12 residues. The V and J ends lost 1 base and 8 bases respectively, with 6 bases between them. The CDR3 nucleotides read TGTGCCAGCAGCTTAGGGTGGGATGAGCAGTTCTTC. Its protein is CASSLGWDEQFF.

The chain combines TRBV5-4 with TRBJ2-3; D is tentatively TRBD1 or TRBD2 (5 bases each). The CDR3 is made up of 14 amino acids. V shed 4 bases and J shed 6 bases, with 15 bases lying between them. Looked up from germline, CDR1 is SGHNT and CDR2 is YYREEE (reference sequence). The CDR3 bases are TGTGCCAGCAGCCGCATTGGGACGGGGGATACGCAGTATTTT. It is translated as CASSRIGTGDTQYF.

This rearrangement joins TRBV19 to TRBJ1-1, with 8 positions matching TRBD1. The germline CDR1 and CDR2 sequences are LNHDA and SQIVND (reference sequence). The V gene end was trimmed by 3 bases and the J gene end by 2 bases; junction bases not matched to a gene: 5. The CDR3 is 15 residues long. The CDR3 DNA follows: TGTGCCAGTAGTATCATGACAGGGGTTAACACTGAAGCTTTCTTT. Amino acids: CASSIMTGVNTEAFF.

The chain combines TRBV7-6 with TRBJ1-2; a weak D match, TRBD1 (5 bases). CDR3 length equals 14 residues. V lost 3 bases and J 6 bases, leaving 14 bases between the germline ends. Germline CDR1 and CDR2: SGHVS and FNYEAQ. The CDR3 coding sequence is TGTGCCAGCAGCTTTGGGGGGGATGGTGATGGCTACACCTTC. Translated, it gives CASSFGGDGDGYTF. The whole variable domain, filled in from reference TRBV7-6 and TRBJ1-2, reads GAGVSQSPRYKVTKRGQDVALRCDPISGHVSLYWYRQALGQGPEFLTYFNYEAQQDKSGLPNDRFSAERPEGSISTLTIQRTEQRDSAMYRCASSFGGDGDGYTFGSGTRLTVV.

The chain links TRBV10-3 to TRBJ2-1; no clear D gene. Looked up from germline, CDR1 is ENHRY and CDR2 is SYGVKD. V lost 0 bases and J 8 bases, leaving 14 bases between the germline ends. The CDR3 has 15 amino acids. The CDR3: CAISESVGLADEQFF. The CDR3 DNA reads TGTGCCATCAGTGAGTCTGTAGGGCTGGCTGATGAGCAGTTCTTC.

The chain uses TRBV7-9 and TRBJ2-5; tentatively, D is TRBD2 (6 bases). The CDR3 sequence is 14 residues long. V was trimmed by 5 bases and J by 11 bases, leaving 21 bases between them. Germline loops: CDR1 SEHNR, CDR2 FQNEAQ (reference sequence). The CDR3 DNA sequence: TGTGCCAGCAGCCAAGCGGGCGACACCCTGGAGCAGTACTTC. Its protein product is CASSQAGDTLEQYF.

This rearrangement joins TRBV19 to TRBJ2-5; 9 bases fit TRBD1. The V gene's germline CDR1 is LNHDA and CDR2 SQIVND (reference sequence). CDR3 size: 15 residues. The V and J ends lost 7 bases and 6 bases, in that order; junction bases with no gene match: 12. CDR3 in DNA: TGTGCCAGTACTTCCGGGACAGGGAGTATGAAGACCCAGTACTTC. Translation gives CASTSGTGSMKTQYF.

DNA of the CDR3: TGTGCCAGCAAACGGGACAGGGGCGCCGGGGAGCTGTTTTTT. Translated: CASKRDRGAGELFF. V and J are TRBV2 and TRBJ2-2; 10 bases line up with TRBD1. Losses at the gene ends were 7 bases for V and 6 bases for J; bases not matched to a gene: 5. The CDR3 covers 14 residues. Germline-derived CDR1 and CDR2 are SNHLY and FYNNEI.

The chain is built from TRBV27 and TRBJ2-7, with TRBD1 identical over 7 bases. With V trimmed by 3 bases and J by 0 bases, 11 bases remained unmatched. This CDR3 has 17 amino acids. CDR1 is MNHEY, CDR2 SMNVEV, per germline (reference sequence). The CDR3 is CASSFRGRQGSSYEQYF. CDR3 nucleotide sequence: TGTGCCAGCAGTTTTAGGGGTAGACAGGGTAGCTCCTACGAGCAGTACTTC.

This clone came up once. The V gene is TRBV2, the J gene TRBJ2-2, with D maybe TRBD1 (5 bases). The germline V and J ends were trimmed by 6 bases and 0 bases, with 11 bases remaining between them. This CDR3 is built from 15 residues. Germline V lookup: CDR1 SNHLY, CDR2 FYNNEI. CDR3 sequence (DNA): TGTGCCAGCAGGGGGCATACGGCGAACACCGGGGAGCTGTTTTTT. This sequence encodes CASRGHTANTGELFF. The full variable domain, with the rest looked up from reference TRBV2 and TRBJ2-2, is EPEVTQTPSHQVTQMGQEVILRCVPISNHLYFYWYRQILGQKVEFLVSFYNNEISEKSEIFDDQFSVERPDGSNFTLKIRSTKLEDSAMYFCASRGHTANTGELFFGEGSRLTVL.

The chain recombines TRBV6-5 with TRBJ1-1; 10 bases fit TRBD1. The germline V gene has CDR1 MNHEY and CDR2 SVGAGI. The CDR3 runs 15 residues. Trimming at V came to 7 bases and at J to 3 bases, leaving 8 bases not matched to a gene. The CDR3 coding sequence is TGTGCCAGCAAGAGCGGACAGGGGGGGGACACTGAAGCTTTCTTT. Its protein is CASKSGQGGDTEAFF.

The V gene is TRBV6-1, the J gene TRBJ2-7, with TRBD1 identical over 11 bases. This CDR3 has 15 residues. Looked up from germline, CDR1 is MNHNS and CDR2 is SASEGT. The ends lost 6 bases at V and 0 bases at J; junction bases unmatched: 4. CDR3 sequence reads: CASRMDRGPSYEQYF. CDR3 nucleotide sequence: TGTGCCAGCAGGATGGACAGGGGGCCCTCCTACGAGCAGTACTTC.